This TCR beta chain was recorded in a study of T cells expressing NK-cell markers. Points from the study as a whole: Clones of NKG2C+ T cells that had expanded were of unclear HCMV specificity. Dominant NKG2C+ clonotypes accounted for 1.0-7.0% of CD8+ T cells in six or seven donors.

CDR1 and CDR2 from the germline V gene are LGHNA and YSLEER. This CDR3 has 13 residues. No DNA is given; TCRdb re-called the 5' RACE reads and lists each CDR3 protein once. This table lists just under 150,000 distinct CDR3 sequences. Comments on this clonotype: Antigen unknown.

Input material: blood T cells: a sorted CD56 or NKG2C T cell subset, CD4+ or CD8+ T cells, or bulk PBMC T cells (not recorded which). The source of this sequence is a man younger than 35 in good health. The chain uses TRBV4-3 and TRBJ2-7. The CDR3: CASSPSRGTEQYF.